The text below deals with one T cell receptor beta chain. The record originates from a study of CD8 T cells in Susac syndrome. This CDR3 region has 14 residues. The V end was cut by 0 bases, the J end by 3 bases, with 7 bases between. Germline V CDR1 and CDR2: SGHRS, YFSETQ. Roughly 0.45 to 1 ug RNA was reverse transcribed with random hexamers. Using its own MiXCR run on the immunoSEQ multiplex PCR reads, TCRdb lists one record per CDR3 protein. The sample shows roughly 330,000 distinct CDR3 sequences, about 91% of them seen only once. The multiple sclerosis control group was made up of treatment-naive patients with stable or active relapsing-remitting disease.

The specimen was CD4+ T cells from PBMCs. The chain recombines TRBV5-1 with TRBJ1-5; D is unresolved. The origin of this receptor is a human donor with multiple sclerosis. CDR3 bases: TGCGCCAGCAGCTTGGACAGCAACAATCAGCCCCAGCATTTT. Residues: CASSLDSNNQPQHF.